This entry describes one TCR beta chain. In this sample, this clone turned up a few times. What antigen it recognizes has not been identified. No per-base quality is available; no much larger clone lies one base away. Receptors were amplified or captured by the immunoSEQ multiplex PCR assay. The multiplex PCR relied on a mix of 60 forward primers for TCR Vbeta segments and 13 reverse primers for TCR Jbeta segments. The CDR3 region of rearranged TCR beta genes was amplified from genomic DNA by a multiplex PCR assay. The Illumina HiSeq System was used to sequence the amplified TCR beta libraries as 87-base-pair reads. Per the original workflow: A later analysis counted approximately 84 million unique TCR beta chains across the 666 repertoires, and roughly 10 million of these chains were shared by at least two donors. Raw reads were error-corrected and collapsed into unique sequences with a nearest-neighbor algorithm that merged closely related sequences to remove PCR and sequencing errors. CDR3 sequences were aligned to IMGT reference sequences to assign V, D and J gene segments. For a sequence to be retained, at least a six-nucleotide match to both a V gene segment and a J gene segment was required. Rearrangements were classified as productive when the CDR3 lacked stop codons and remained in frame with V and J, and all other rearrangements were classified as non-productive. Following IMGT convention, CDR3 was defined as the stretch from the second conserved V-encoded cysteine to the conserved J-encoded phenylalanine. Sequences without an unambiguous match to a single V gene segment were excluded from the earlier analysis of approximately 560 of the donors. An earlier analysis of approximately 590 of the donors called V segments functional above 56.7% productive rearrangements and segregating when the between-donor standard deviation exceeded 5%. A statistical classification framework was developed to diagnose cytomegalovirus status using the catalog of TCR beta chain sequences. A later analysis assigned V and J genes by comparing TCR nucleotide sequences with IMGT/GENE-DB human TR gene sequences. In a later analysis, CDR3 sequences and most-parsimonious VDJ recombination scenarios were assigned using the TCRdist pipeline. In a later analysis, each TCR beta chain was defined by its CDR3 amino acid sequence together with its V-gene family, and reads lacking a unique V-gene family were excluded. In a later analysis, 450 to 600 highly shared, low-generation-probability nucleotide sequences were removed to address suspected cross-contamination and a sequencing artifact. A later analysis calculated a clonal expansion index for each public chain from normalized within-repertoire ranks of inferred template counts. A later analysis computed generation probabilities with a VDJ recombination model fitted to out-of-frame rearrangements, and checked the results against IGoR. Hypergeometric tests were used in a later analysis to score TCR-TCR, TCR-HLA and TCR-CMV co-occurrence, with a repertoire-size bias correction applied to the TCR pairs. A later analysis estimated false discovery rates by permuting HLA or CMV assignments 20 times. In a later analysis, co-occurring TCRs were grouped using DBSCAN, and TCRdist sequence similarity was added for clustering within HLA-allele-positive subsets. For co-occurrence clustering, repertoires with fewer than 30,000 or more than 120,000 public chains were excluded, along with about five repertoires with anomalous nucleotide sharing. TCRdb limited this immuneACCESS table to in-frame rearrangements with V and J called. A share of clones is missing; checked studies link under half to unresolved V genes, and the rest is unexplained. V, J and clone size reflect that table, while D and trimming were determined from the DNA. The sample profile shows around 140,000 clones; around 70% of them were found once. Approximately 2.3% of the sample goes to the ten largest clones.

Sequences MNHEY (CDR1) and SMNVEV (CDR2) are obtained from the germline V gene (reference sequence). The CDR3 covers 17 residues, taking in both the cysteine and the phenylalanine. Kept here is only the CDR3 DNA, which spans 51 bases and is read in frame from base 1. V and J are trimmed by 6 bases and 7 bases, and the gene matches miss 16 bases of the junction. The cohort comprised fewer than 700 healthy bone marrow donors. Cohort members were all nominally healthy when sampled, although unrecorded immune exposures were likely present. The donor was CMV seropositive and belonged to the group of 250 to 350 seropositive cohort members. A peripheral blood sample was collected from each donor, and TCR beta sequencing was performed on peripheral blood mononuclear cells. The Qiagen DNeasy Blood Extraction Kit was used to extract genomic DNA from the blood cell samples. These data originate in a study of cytomegalovirus exposure and HLA in healthy donors (dated by TCRdb to about 2017). At the level of the whole study: An earlier analysis of some 620 of the donors reported about 300 Gb of sequence data and about 120 million unique TCR beta sequences obtained from approximately 180 million T cells. Across about 370 genotyped donors of the cohort, an average of roughly 230,000 unique TCR beta nucleotide sequences per donor were sequenced, and around 19% of those sequences were non-productive. Rather than drawing on any new phenotypic data, the later analysis identified candidate immune exposures from TCR beta sequences and the way those sequences occurred across donors. The study aimed to test whether cataloging public T cell receptors could reveal signatures of past pathogen exposure. High-throughput TCR immunosequencing, statistical association of individual TCRs with disease status, and machine learning were combined to predict cytomegalovirus infection status. Among the approximately 430 genotyped donors, around 79% belonged to the genetic ancestry cluster associated with self-reported Caucasian donors. In addition to the first cohort of 500 to 850 subjects, a separate validation cohort of 130 or so different subjects was used. A later analysis re-examined previously published TCR beta repertoires from around 670 donors and added high-resolution HLA genotyping to investigate patterns of TCR occurrence. Every discovery cohort repertoire had been produced on one sequencing platform. Approximately 300 gigabases of sequencing data and approximately 91 million unique TCR sequences made up an early release that covered around 640 HLA-typed donors. To decide whether each TCR beta V gene segment behaved as functional or pseudogenic, an earlier analysis of some 580 of the donors relied on high-throughput TCR beta sequencing. Roughly 5 DR-DQ haplotypes were handled as single units for association and clustering because linkage in the cohort was strong. Alongside the repertoire data, information on donor age, sex, ethnicity and CMV serostatus was compiled. Both class I and class II loci were covered by HLA typing, at four-digit resolution. The study used immunosequencing to profile the T cell repertoires of several hundred subjects and linked those repertoires to cytomegalovirus serostatus. The number of donors typed differed by locus, with roughly 629-640 for A, B, C, DRB1 and DQB1, roughly 520 for DQA1, over 600 for DPA1, and some 470 for DPB1. A later genetic analysis used genome-wide SNP genotypes for 398 of the 666 donors, treating that subset as a discovery cohort. The research as a whole found: Several of the top co-occurrence clusters appeared to be linked to parvovirus B19, influenza, CMV and Epstein-Barr virus, according to a later analysis. Broadly in line with IMGT annotations, most TCR beta V segments showed up in productive rearrangements about 87% or about 30% of the time in an earlier analysis of around 600 of the donors. According to a later analysis, TCR association rates differed among HLA loci, with DRB1 alleles showing the most associated TCRs and HLA-C alleles showing the fewest. In a later analysis, some 17,000 TCR beta sequences were associated with specific HLA alleles at a false discovery rate of 0.05. Most CMV-associated TCR beta chains appeared to be HLA-restricted in a later analysis, and the HLA associations seemed to be driven largely by CMV exposure. The authors suggested that the approach could potentially be extended to other disease states and immunological phenotypes. Correlated functional status among segregating V segments might reflect linkage disequilibrium, but an unknown experimental factor could not be ruled out. A few of the identified cytomegalovirus-associated TCR beta chains were confirmed in vitro to be specific for cytomegalovirus antigens. Because the 87-base-pair reads could not distinguish some IMGT-functional V segments, including TRBV6-2 and TRBV6-3, those segments were excluded. A further reported finding was that TCR beta sequences accurately predicted the HLA-A and HLA-B alleles for most subjects in the first cohort. According to a later genetic analysis, donors in an Asian-associated ancestry cluster had fewer N-insertions in productive TCRs than the roughly 700-donor mean. A cluster of highly shared sequence variants was judged likely to be a technical artifact of the sequencing pipeline. HLA typing was unavailable for some donors at each locus, so association tests used only the typed subset. Only TCR beta chains were sequenced in this cohort, and the absence of alpha or paired-chain data limited detectable features. The classifier was reported to diagnose cytomegalovirus status with high specificity and sensitivity in both the original and validation cohorts. In a later analysis, HLA-associated TCR beta chains were found to be more clonally expanded and to have lower generation probabilities than equally common non-associated chains. Because counts were too low, fewer than 20 rarely observed V segments, including chromosome 9 orphons, were excluded from the earlier analysis of roughly 580 of the donors. The study listed 164 TCR beta chains as associated with cytomegalovirus. While some public TCRs were present in many individuals, most TCR sequences turned up only very rarely across donors. Assigning TCR associations to individual alleles was difficult when HLA alleles, especially DR and DQ, strongly co-occurred. Roughly uniform sequencing depth across donors was assumed in presence/absence analyses, although this assumption may not hold. For the cohort, immune exposure information was limited to CMV serostatus. In a later genetic analysis, a missense DCLRE1C variant was associated with V-gene and J-gene trimming of TCR beta chains, and the association was replicated in an independent cohort.

The sample consisted of PBMCs. The source of this sequence is a woman aged 55-75 years in good health and CMV-seropositive. The sequence joins TRBV27 to TRBJ1-5; 9 middle bases align to TRBD1. The DNA reads as follows: TGTGCCAGCAGCCGATATGGGGCGTCGGACAGGGGCCAGCCCCAGCATTTT. Translated, it gives CASSRYGASDRGQPQHF.